The rows below give T cell receptor beta chains drawn from one sample of a study of shared clonotypes between healthy human individuals. Sequencing was performed with immunoSEQ multiplex PCR; in TCRdb, only in-frame clones are kept and a portion is missing. Of 850,000 to 1,200,000 clones listed, roughly 75% are singletons. The sequencing sample was made of memory CD4+ T cells sorted from blood. The source of these receptors is a man between 18 and 35 years old in good health. Both conserved end residues are part of each CDR3. The D gene is left open where the match is weak. The listing skips clone size in some rows; elsewhere it reads once, few, many or a size class.

TRBJ1-5	TRBV30	NA	few	CACSGALNQPQHF	TGTGCCTGTTCTGGGGCCCTCAATCAGCCCCAGCATTTT
TRBJ2-1	TRBV2	TRBD2	NA	CASSESELAGGREQFF	TGTGCCAGCAGTGAATCTGAGCTAGCGGGGGGGCGAGAGCAGTTCTTC
TRBJ2-5	TRBV7-2	NA	NA	CASSDGPQETQYF	TGTGCCAGCAGCGACGGACCCCAAGAGACCCAGTACTTC
TRBJ2-7	TRBV4-1	TRBD1	NA	CASSQGTGFSYEQYF	TGCGCCAGCAGCCAAGGGACAGGGTTTTCCTACGAGCAGTACTTC
TRBJ2-1	TRBV15	TRBD2	many	CATSTLAGGRNEQFF	TGTGCCACCAGCACCCTAGCGGGAGGGAGGAATGAGCAGTTCTTC
TRBJ1-5	TRBV19	NA	NA	CASSKRDSNQPQHF	TGTGCCAGCTCCAAGCGAGATAGCAATCAGCCCCAGCATTTT
TRBJ1-2	TRBV5-6	TRBD1	once	CASSLENRDRGFFRYTF	TGTGCCAGCAGCTTGGAAAACCGGGACAGGGGTTTTTTCCGCTACACCTTC
TRBJ2-4	TRBV6-5	NA	NA	CASRSGAGAKNIQYF	TGTGCCAGCAGGTCAGGGGCGGGGGCCAAAAACATTCAGTACTTC
TRBJ2-7	TRBV6-6	NA	few	CASSPLGGLYF	TGTGCCAGCTCGCCCCTCGGGGGTTTGTACTTC
TRBJ2-7	TRBV6-6	TRBD2	NA	CASSTSGGFYEQYF	TGTGCCAGCAGTACGAGCGGGGGTTTCTACGAGCAGTACTTC
TRBJ2-5	TRBV5-1	TRBD1	NA	CASSTGQGGPQETQYF	TGCGCCAGCAGCACGGGACAGGGAGGGCCTCAAGAGACCCAGTACTTC
TRBJ2-1	TRBV7-2	NA	NA	CASSPGPLLFDEQFF	TGTGCCAGCAGCCCGGGACCTTTACTTTTCGATGAGCAGTTCTTC
TRBJ2-3	TRBV18	NA	NA	CASSPSQGGTDTQYF	TGTGCCAGCTCACCCAGCCAGGGAGGCACAGATACGCAGTATTTT
TRBJ2-2	TRBV10-3	NA	few	CAISRTANTGELFF	TGTGCCATCAGCCGGACTGCGAACACCGGGGAGCTGTTTTTT
TRBJ2-1	TRBV6-5	NA	NA	CASSSGLHLYNEQFF	TGTGCCAGCAGTTCCGGACTGCATTTATACAATGAGCAGTTCTTC
TRBJ2-7	TRBV5-1	TRBD1	few	CASSLDGTGVYEQYF	TGCGCCAGCAGCTTGGACGGGACAGGGGTGTACGAGCAGTACTTC
TRBJ1-3	TRBV7-9	NA	NA	CASSSQRPTGNTIYF	TGTGCCAGCAGCTCCCAAAGACCGACCGGAAACACCATATATTTT
TRBJ2-5	TRBV5-1	TRBD2	NA	CASSLPSGSQETQYF	TGCGCCAGCAGCTTACCTAGCGGGAGTCAAGAGACCCAGTACTTC
TRBJ1-3	TRBV19	NA	NA	CASSIQGLGNTIYF	TGTGCCAGTAGTATACAGGGCCTCGGAAACACCATATATTTT
TRBJ2-5	TRBV6-5	NA	NA	CASSYSGTQYF	TGTGCCAGCAGTTATTCCGGGACCCAGTACTTC
TRBJ1-6	TRBV10-3	TRBD1	NA	CAIGQGGNSPLHF	TGTGCCATCGGACAGGGAGGCAATTCACCCCTCCACTTT
TRBJ1-3	TRBV6-1	NA	NA	CASSAGASGNTIYF	TGTGCCAGCAGTGCGGGGGCCTCTGGAAACACCATATATTTT
TRBJ2-7	TRBV7-8	TRBD2	NA	CASSLAGTSGRGREQYF	TGTGCCAGCAGCTTAGCCGGGACTAGCGGGAGAGGGCGTGAGCAGTACTTC
TRBJ1-3	TRBV5-1	NA	few	CASSLAGGSGNTIYF	TGCGCCAGCAGCTTGGCCGGGGGGTCTGGAAACACCATATATTTT
TRBJ2-3	TRBV29-1	NA	NA	CSVGSKESTQYF	TGCAGCGTTGGGAGTAAGGAGAGTACGCAGTATTTT
TRBJ1-1	TRBV4-3	NA	NA	CASSHATHRVKNTEAFF	TGCGCCAGCAGCCATGCTACCCACAGGGTAAAGAACACTGAAGCTTTCTTT
TRBJ1-4	TRBV28	TRBD1	NA	CASSWTGGTNEKLFF	TGTGCCAGCAGTTGGACAGGGGGAACTAATGAAAAACTGTTTTTT
TRBJ2-3	TRBV4-1	TRBD2	few	CASSQTSGGRNTDTQYF	TGCGCCAGCAGTCAGACTAGCGGGGGGCGAAACACAGATACGCAGTATTTT
TRBJ1-2	TRBV10-1	NA	many	CASSESVGVGYTF	TGCGCCAGCAGTGAGTCGGTAGGGGTTGGCTACACCTTC
TRBJ1-1	TRBV7-8	TRBD1	NA	CASSLDSGGRTNTEAFF	TGTGCCAGCAGCTTAGACTCAGGGGGGCGGACGAACACTGAAGCTTTCTTT
TRBJ2-1	TRBV5-1	TRBD1	NA	CASSWGQIDNEQFF	TGCGCCAGCAGCTGGGGACAGATAGACAATGAGCAGTTCTTC
TRBJ2-3	TRBV5-1	TRBD2	NA	CASSLAGSGGDTQYF	TGCGCCAGCAGCTTGGCCGGGAGCGGGGGAGATACGCAGTATTTT
TRBJ1-2	TRBV5-1	NA	NA	CASSVDGTNYGYTF	TGCGCCAGCAGCGTAGACGGGACTAACTATGGCTACACCTTC
TRBJ1-1	TRBV20-1	NA	NA	CSTRGGTEAFF	TGCAGTACTCGGGGGGGCACTGAAGCTTTCTTT
TRBJ1-5	TRBV5-1	NA	NA	CASRRNSNQPQHF	TGCGCCAGCCGACGGAATAGCAATCAGCCCCAGCATTTT
TRBJ2-7	TRBV5-6	NA	NA	CASSLLNRGHWEQYF	TGTGCCAGCAGCTTGCTAAATAGGGGACATTGGGAGCAGTACTTC
TRBJ1-1	TRBV6-6	NA	NA	CASSNPTGSTEAFF	TGTGCCAGCAGTAACCCCACAGGGAGCACTGAAGCTTTCTTT
TRBJ2-4	TRBV7-2	NA	NA	CASSLESLAKNIQYF	TGTGCCAGCAGCTTAGAAAGTCTAGCCAAAAACATTCAGTACTTC
TRBJ1-2	TRBV29-1	TRBD1	NA	CSVEDRVNGYTF	TGCAGCGTTGAGGACAGGGTTAATGGCTACACCTTC
TRBJ1-6	TRBV28	NA	NA	CASSFGSPLHF	TGTGCCAGCAGTTTTGGTTCACCCCTCCACTTT
TRBJ1-5	TRBV30	NA	NA	CAWSVGGPSNQPQHF	TGTGCCTGGAGTGTAGGGGGACCGAGCAATCAGCCCCAGCATTTT
TRBJ2-5	TRBV13	NA	NA	CASSYREPQETQYF	TGTGCCAGCAGCTACCGGGAGCCTCAAGAGACCCAGTACTTC
TRBJ1-1	TRBV5-1	NA	NA	CASSLSKGGTEAFF	TGCGCCAGCAGCTTAAGTAAAGGGGGCACTGAAGCTTTCTTT
TRBJ2-7	TRBV18	NA	NA	CASSPGAPYNEQYF	TGTGCCAGCTCACCAGGGGCCCCCTATAACGAGCAGTACTTC
TRBJ2-7	TRBV2	NA	NA	CASSVARTYEQYF	TGTGCCAGCAGTGTGGCTAGAACCTACGAGCAGTACTTC
TRBJ2-5	TRBV6-5	NA	NA	CASSSQGWETQYF	TGTGCCAGCAGTTCGCAGGGGTGGGAGACCCAGTACTTC
TRBJ2-2	TRBV9	NA	NA	CASSVAATGELFF	TGTGCCAGCAGCGTAGCCGCCACCGGGGAGCTGTTTTTT
TRBJ1-1	TRBV6-1	NA	once	CATKLTENTEAFF	TGTGCCACCAAACTTACAGAGAACACTGAAGCTTTCTTT
TRBJ1-1	TRBV30	NA	NA	CAWMGTYNEAFF	TGTGCCTGGATGGGGACCTACAACGAAGCTTTCTTT
TRBJ1-3	TRBV6-5	TRBD1	NA	CASRSGGGGNTIYF	TGTGCCAGCAGGTCAGGGGGAGGAGGAAACACCATATATTTT
TRBJ2-7	TRBV6-6	NA	few	CASRAGDLSYEQYF	TGTGCCAGCAGGGCAGGGGACCTCTCCTACGAGCAGTACTTC
TRBJ1-2	TRBV2	NA	NA	CASSEGLQVPVLGYTF	TGTGCCAGCAGTGAAGGACTACAGGTCCCGGTCCTTGGCTACACCTTC
TRBJ1-4	TRBV20-1	NA	NA	CSGAREEKLFF	TGCAGTGGGGCCCGGGAGGAAAAACTGTTTTTT
TRBJ2-7	TRBV27	TRBD2	once	CASSLLAGGGYEQYF	TGTGCCAGCAGTCTTCTAGCGGGAGGGGGCTACGAGCAGTACTTC